This T cell receptor (beta chain) was obtained from a study of glioma-infiltrating T cells after dendritic cell vaccination. Overall study: Patients received three intradermal dendritic cell vaccine injections at biweekly intervals.

The V gene lost 3 bases and the J gene lost 0 bases, with 9 bases spanning the gap. Looked up from germline, CDR1 is MGHRA and CDR2 is YSYEKL. This CDR3 region has 15 residues. Time point given: after dendritic cell vaccination, including at tumor progression/relapse. Before vaccination, two weeks after the third vaccination, and at progression, PBMC were collected. Up to about 2 ug genomic DNA was used for TCRB CDR3 amplification. The primer mix had 60 V beta and 13 J beta primers. The assay was immunoSEQ multiplex PCR, and TCRdb's table has in-frame clones only and misses some. Counted here are some 110,000 clones, around 90% occurring once; the ten biggest clones make up roughly 3%.

This clonotype was obtained from a human donor with glioblastoma. The V call is TRBV4-1, the J call TRBJ1-5; no clear D gene. Material: blood, obtained after dendritic cell vaccination. DNA for the CDR3: TGCGCCAGCAGCCAGGCAGCGTATAGCAATCAGCCCCAGCATTTT. Protein sequence: CASSQAAYSNQPQHF.